This entry is about one T cell receptor (beta chain). This entry is derived from a study of technical replicates of blood from several donors. TCRdb's copy holds only in-frame clones and misses some; the assay was immunoSEQ multiplex PCR. The table records under 80,000 clones, around 92% of them present only once. Germline CDR1 is SGHTA and CDR2 is FQGTGA. CDR3 length: 13 amino acids. V dropped 0 bases and J dropped 3 bases, with 5 bases sitting between them. The TCR was taken from a human donor in good health. Some clones in this sample may be carry-over from other donors' samples. The rearrangement joins TRBV7-3 to TRBJ1-2; D may be TRBD1 (5 bases). Sequenced sample: T cells isolated from PBMCs. The CDR3 DNA reads TGTGCCAGCAGCTTAACAGGGGACTATGGCTACACCTTC. Translated, it gives CASSLTGDYGYTF.